One T cell receptor (beta chain) is described in this entry. CDR1 and CDR2 from the germline V gene are SNHLY and FYNNEI. V shed 7 bases and J 6 bases; nucleotides not matched to a gene: 25. The CDR3 runs 19 residues. The data originate from a study of T cells after posttransplantation cyclophosphamide. The protocol was immunoSEQ multiplex PCR, while the TCRdb copy is restricted to in-frame clones and leaves out a portion. The table shows about 9,200 clones, with nearly 99% occurring only once. This TCR derives from a man in his fifties in good health, CMV-negative, and a related stem cell transplant donor. The sequenced material came from naive CD8+ T cells sorted from PBMCs. The chain links TRBV2 to TRBJ2-3, with 7 bases matching TRBD2. CDR3 protein: CASTEAVGGPNWSADTQYF. The DNA of the CDR3 is TGTGCCAGCACCGAAGCAGTGGGAGGGCCAAACTGGAGCGCGGATACGCAGTATTTT.